One sample yielded the 21 T cell receptor beta chains listed below, sequenced in a study of CD8+ T cells in alopecia areata. Following extraction, RNA underwent reverse transcription to cDNA, which served as the sequencing template. TCRdb's copy holds only in-frame clones and misses some; the assay was immunoSEQ multiplex PCR. The sample carries fewer than 200,000 clones, approximately 52% recorded once. Treatment in this sample: oral pan-JAK inhibitor, 5-10 mg twice daily. The sequenced sample was CD4+ T cells sorted from blood, obtained between weeks 55 and 65, from a patient treated with tofacitinib. The receptor source for this set is a human donor with alopecia areata.

This clone showed up just a few times. This rearrangement joins TRBV7-9 to TRBJ2-7, with 8 bases identical to TRBD1. Germline V gives CDR1 SEHNR, CDR2 FQNEAQ (reference sequence). The V segment lost 3 bases and the J segment 2 bases; nucleotides outside the gene matches: 3. The length of the CDR3 is 14 residues. The CDR3: CASSFQTGAYEQYF. DNA for the CDR3: TGTGCCAGCAGCTTTCAGACAGGGGCCTACGAGCAGTACTTC.

The V and J genes are TRBV7-9 and TRBJ1-2; D call uncertain. Germline V gene data show CDR1 as SEHNR and CDR2 as FQNEAQ (reference sequence). V was shortened by 2 bases and J by 2 bases, with 9 bases between the two germline ends. The CDR3 consists of 14 residues. The CDR3 DNA follows: TGTGCCAGCAGCTTACTAGCAGGCAACTATGGCTACACCTTC. It is translated as CASSLLAGNYGYTF.

The chain carries TRBV4-1 and TRBJ2-4, with 12 positions matching TRBD2. Germline lookup yields CDR1 MGHRA and CDR2 YSYEKL. The CDR3 runs to 16 residues. J gave up 7 bases and V 2 bases, and 6 bases lay outside the gene matches. The CDR3 loop reads CASSQPPSGGANIQYF. In DNA, the CDR3 is TGCGCCAGCAGCCAACCTCCTAGCGGGGGGGCCAACATTCAGTACTTC.

The table lists this clone with a few counts. V gene TRBV6-6 combines with J gene TRBJ2-1; 7 bases map to TRBD2. V lost 8 bases and J lost 7; bases outside the gene matches: 14. In germline, CDR1 is MNHNY, CDR2 SVGAGI (reference sequence). This CDR3 is built from 15 residues. CDR3 DNA: TGTGCCAGCTCTCGACTAGCTCCATTGGTTAATGAGCAGTTCTTC. Protein: CASSRLAPLVNEQFF.

This clone has just one count. The rearrangement uses TRBV15 and TRBJ1-5; TRBD1 matches 7 bases. Trimming took 0 bases from V and 6 from J; bases not matched to a gene: 8. Germline values: CDR1 LNHNV, CDR2 YYDKDF (reference sequence). The CDR3 is 16 residues long. The CDR3 DNA sequence: TGTGCCACCAGCAGAGATCTGGCGGCAGGGGGTCAGCCCCAGCATTTT. Amino acids: CATSRDLAAGGQPQHF.

The CDR3 region has the DNA TGTGCCAGCAGGCAGCCGGGACAGAACACTGAAGCTTTCTTT. It specifies CASRQPGQNTEAFF. The chain links TRBV11-2 to TRBJ1-1; a weak D match, TRBD1 (6 bases). V lost 6 bases, J lost 1 base, and 12 bases lay in between. The CDR3 consists of 14 residues. Germline CDR1 reads SGHAT; CDR2 reads FQNNGV.

The chain is built from TRBV7-6 and TRBJ1-1; D may be TRBD1 (5 bases). V lost 3 bases and J 1 base, leaving 9 bases between the germline ends. Looked up from germline, CDR1 is SGHVS and CDR2 is FNYEAQ. CDR3 length: 14 residues. CDR3 nucleotides: TGTGCCAGCAGCTTGCAGGGCCCGAACACTGAAGCTTTCTTT. Protein sequence: CASSLQGPNTEAFF.

This sequence joins TRBV15 and TRBJ2-3; D is perhaps TRBD1 or TRBD2 (5 bases each). The V gene lost 1 base and the J gene lost 2 bases, with 19 bases spanning the gap. The V gene's germline CDR1 is LNHNV and CDR2 YYDKDF (reference sequence). The length of the CDR3 is 18 residues. The CDR3 loop reads CATSRVFTPGGSTDTQYF. The CDR3 DNA is TGTGCCACCAGCAGAGTTTTCACTCCTGGGGGTTCCACAGATACGCAGTATTTT.

This chain joins TRBV18 and TRBJ2-7; D gene unclear. V lost 4 bases to trimming and J lost 0 bases, with 13 bases between them. There are 15 residues in the CDR3. Germline lookup yields CDR1 KGHSH and CDR2 LQKENI. CDR3 in amino acids: CASSRQYTSSYEQYF. The CDR3 nucleotides read TGTGCCAGCTCACGTCAATATACAAGCTCCTACGAGCAGTACTTC.

The CDR3 loop reads CSARGYYEQYF. CDR3 in DNA: TGCAGCGCCAGGGGGTACTACGAGCAGTACTTC. The chain links TRBV29-1 to TRBJ2-7; TRBD1 matches at 7 bases. CDR1 is SQVTM, CDR2 ANQGSEA, per germline. Losses at the gene ends were 7 bases for V and 3 bases for J; bases not matched to a gene: 3. The CDR3 totals 11 residues.

The CDR3 is CASSSGQGYRNTEAFF. CDR3 nucleotide sequence: TGTGCCAGTAGTTCCGGACAGGGGTATAGGAACACTGAAGCTTTCTTT. The rearrangement links TRBV19 to TRBJ1-1; TRBD1 matches 9 bases. The CDR3 loop spans 16 amino acids. Losses at the gene ends were 5 bases for V and 1 base for J; bases not matched to a gene: 8. The V gene's germline CDR1 is LNHDA and CDR2 SQIVND (reference sequence).

This clone has only one observation. This chain links TRBV27 with TRBJ1-5; D gene uncertain. This CDR3 is 12 amino acids long. V dropped 3 bases and J dropped 4 bases, with 4 bases sitting between them. CDR1 and CDR2 from the germline V gene are MNHEY and SMNVEV (reference sequence). This chain's CDR3 is CASSFLNQPQHF. The CDR3 DNA reads TGTGCCAGCAGTTTTCTAAATCAGCCCCAGCATTTT.

This clone was counted between two and nine times. The chain recombines TRBV6-1 with TRBJ1-6; TRBD1 matches at 7 bases. CDR1 and CDR2 (germline): MNHNS, SASEGT. The CDR3 spans 14 residues. V was pared by 2 bases and J by 10 bases, with 5 bases of the junction left unmatched. CDR3 sequence: CASSERQGNSPLHF. CDR3 DNA: TGTGCCAGCAGTGAAAGACAGGGTAACTCACCCCTCCACTTT.

The chain is built from TRBV5-6 and TRBJ2-7; 11 bases line up with TRBD2. V gave up 6 bases and J gave up 5 bases; unmatched junction bases: 7. This CDR3 is 14 amino acids long. Germline CDR1 reads SGHDT; CDR2 reads YYEEEE. The chain's CDR3 is CASTLSGGANEQYF. The CDR3 DNA reads TGTGCCAGCACCCTTAGCGGGGGGGCCAACGAGCAGTACTTC.

The chain couples TRBV5-1 to TRBJ2-5; TRBD2 agrees at 8 bases. Germline loops: CDR1 SGHRS, CDR2 YFSETQ. This CDR3 has 17 residues. V was clipped by 4 bases and J by 5 bases; unmatched bases: 16. As DNA, the CDR3 is TGCGCCAGCAGCCCGAGGGGCGGGGGGCGACGCGAGGAGACCCAGTACTTC. The encoded protein is CASSPRGGGRREETQYF.

J is TRBJ1-2 and V is TRBV10-3; D remains unclear. CDR1 and CDR2 from the germline V gene are ENHRY and SYGVKD. Trimming removed 0 bases from V and 8 bases from J, with 7 bases in between. The CDR3 has 12 amino acids. This CDR3 is CAISESAVGYTF. The CDR3 nucleotides read TGTGCCATCAGTGAGTCTGCAGTGGGCTACACCTTC.

V is TRBV5-1 and J is TRBJ2-2; tentative D call: TRBD2 (6 bases). CDR1 and CDR2 from the germline V gene are SGHRS and YFSETQ. The CDR3 contains 15 residues. Deletions cut 7 bases from V and 3 bases from J, with 16 bases between. CDR3 sequence reads: CASDPGTFHTGELFF. CDR3 DNA sequence: TGCGCCAGCGACCCCGGGACTTTCCACACCGGGGAGCTGTTTTTT.

The genes are TRBV19 and TRBJ2-2, with 8 bases fitting TRBD1. The CDR3 has 14 residues. In germline, CDR1 is LNHDA, CDR2 SQIVND (reference sequence). V dropped 4 bases and J dropped 6; count of bases not matched to a gene: 4. This CDR3 reads CASSTGQEAGELFF. The CDR3 nucleotides read TGTGCCAGTAGTACGGGACAGGAGGCCGGGGAGCTGTTTTTT.

The CDR3 nucleotides are TGCAGCGTCTCCGGGCCATACTCTGGAAACACCATATATTTT. The encoded protein is CSVSGPYSGNTIYF. This sequence joins TRBV29-1 and TRBJ1-3; D gene ambiguous. Trimming stripped 6 bases from V and 0 bases from J, with 12 bases between. This CDR3 is 14 amino acids long. The germline V gene has CDR1 SQVTM and CDR2 ANQGSEA.

The chain joins TRBV5-6 to TRBJ1-2; D remains unclear. The CDR3 runs 13 residues. V lost 0 bases and J lost 2, with 5 bases in between. CDR1 SGHDT and CDR2 YYEEEE come from the germline V gene. CDR3 residues: CASSLGSNYGYTF. The CDR3 region has the DNA TGTGCCAGCAGCTTGGGCAGCAACTATGGCTACACCTTC.

V usage is TRBV4-1 and J usage is TRBJ2-1, with TRBD2 identical over 7 bases. Germline V gene sequence: CDR1 MGHRA, CDR2 YSYEKL. V dropped 4 bases and J dropped 1; count of bases not matched to a gene: 1. CDR3 length: 14 amino acids. CDR3 sequence (DNA): TGCGCCAGCAGCCGCGGGGGTTCCTACAATGAGCAGTTCTTC. Encoded protein: CASSRGGSYNEQFF.